This T cell receptor beta chain was profiled in a study of T cell repertoires in cytomegalovirus infection. Background on the study: CMV infection and matching HLA type were both indicated by public TCR beta signatures. Study-level findings and limits: What dominated the ex vivo response were HLA-C-restricted CMV-specific TCR beta clonotypes. Cumulative frequency of public TCR beta families picked out carriers of CMV plus the relevant HLA.

This clonotype occurred many times. Its matching antigen is unknown. TCRdb passed the reads through MiXCR, listing each CDR3 protein once. The sample includes some 940,000 distinct CDR3 sequences, more than 25% of them seen just once. The CDR3 runs to 16 residues. V trimming: 7 bases; J trimming: 0 bases; junction bases outside the gene matches: 12. The source of this sequence is a human donor in good health (CMV status not recorded). Some clones in this sample may be carry-over from other donors' samples. The rearrangement uses TRBV12-3 or TRBV12-4 and TRBJ2-7; the match to TRBD2 covers 7 bases. The material sequenced was cultured CD8+ T cells from PBMCs, taken from culture after CMV antigen stimulation. The CDR3: CASNTRLGGNSYEQYF. The CDR3 DNA is TGTGCCAGCAATACCCGACTGGGAGGGAACTCCTACGAGCAGTACTTC.